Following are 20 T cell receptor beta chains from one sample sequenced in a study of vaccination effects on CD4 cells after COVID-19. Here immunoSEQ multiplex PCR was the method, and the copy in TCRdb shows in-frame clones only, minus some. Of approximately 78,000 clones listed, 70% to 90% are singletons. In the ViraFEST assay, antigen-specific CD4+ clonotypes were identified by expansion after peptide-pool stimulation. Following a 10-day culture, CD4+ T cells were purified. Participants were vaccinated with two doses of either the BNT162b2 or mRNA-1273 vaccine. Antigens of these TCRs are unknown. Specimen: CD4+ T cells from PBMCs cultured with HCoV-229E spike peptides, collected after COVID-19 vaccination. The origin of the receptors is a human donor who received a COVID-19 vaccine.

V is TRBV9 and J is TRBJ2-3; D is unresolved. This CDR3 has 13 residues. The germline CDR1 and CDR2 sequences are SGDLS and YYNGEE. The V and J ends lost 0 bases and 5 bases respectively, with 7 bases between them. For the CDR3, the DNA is TGTGCCAGCAGCGTAGATTTGGGAGATACGCAGTATTTT. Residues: CASSVDLGDTQYF.

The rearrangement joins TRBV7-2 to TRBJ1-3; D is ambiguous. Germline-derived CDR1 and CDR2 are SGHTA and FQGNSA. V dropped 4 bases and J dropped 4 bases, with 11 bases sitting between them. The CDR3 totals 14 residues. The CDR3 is CASSSFFGGNTIYF. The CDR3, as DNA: TGTGCCAGCAGCTCTTTCTTCGGGGGAAACACCATATATTTT.

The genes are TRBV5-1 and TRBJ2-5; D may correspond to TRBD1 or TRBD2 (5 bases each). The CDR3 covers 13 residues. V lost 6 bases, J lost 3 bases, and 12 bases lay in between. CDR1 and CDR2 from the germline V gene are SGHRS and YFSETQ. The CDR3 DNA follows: TGCGCCAGCACGCGTCGAGGGGAAGAGACCCAGTACTTC. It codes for CASTRRGEETQYF.

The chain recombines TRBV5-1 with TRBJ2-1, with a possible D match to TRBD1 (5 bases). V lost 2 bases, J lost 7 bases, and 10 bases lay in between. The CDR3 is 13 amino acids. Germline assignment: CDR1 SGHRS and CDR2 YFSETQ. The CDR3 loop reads CASSLGRANEQFF. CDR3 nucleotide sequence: TGCGCCAGCAGCTTAGGCAGGGCGAATGAGCAGTTCTTC.

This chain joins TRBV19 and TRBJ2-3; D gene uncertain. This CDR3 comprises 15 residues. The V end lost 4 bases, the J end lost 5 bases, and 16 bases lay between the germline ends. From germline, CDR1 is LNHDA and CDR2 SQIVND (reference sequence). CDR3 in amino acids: CASSRNLGALDTQYF. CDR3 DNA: TGTGCCAGTAGTAGAAATTTAGGTGCATTAGATACGCAGTATTTT.

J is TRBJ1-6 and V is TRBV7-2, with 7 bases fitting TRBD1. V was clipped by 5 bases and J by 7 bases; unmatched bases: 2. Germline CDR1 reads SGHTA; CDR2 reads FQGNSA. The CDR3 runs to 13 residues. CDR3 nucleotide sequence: TGTGCCAGCAGCCGACAGGGAAATTCACCCCTCCACTTT. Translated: CASSRQGNSPLHF.

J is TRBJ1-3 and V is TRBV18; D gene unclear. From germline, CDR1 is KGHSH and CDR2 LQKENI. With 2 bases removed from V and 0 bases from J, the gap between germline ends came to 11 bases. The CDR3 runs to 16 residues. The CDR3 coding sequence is TGTGCCAGCTCACCATCGTCCGCGATCTCTGGAAACACCATATATTTT. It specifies CASSPSSAISGNTIYF.

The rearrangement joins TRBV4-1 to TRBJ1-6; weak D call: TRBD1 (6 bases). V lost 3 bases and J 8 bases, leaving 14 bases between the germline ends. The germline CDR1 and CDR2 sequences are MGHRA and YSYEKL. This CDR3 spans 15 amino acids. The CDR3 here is CASSQRGVEYSPLHF. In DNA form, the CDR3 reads TGCGCCAGCAGCCAGAGGGGGGTGGAGTATTCACCCCTCCACTTT.

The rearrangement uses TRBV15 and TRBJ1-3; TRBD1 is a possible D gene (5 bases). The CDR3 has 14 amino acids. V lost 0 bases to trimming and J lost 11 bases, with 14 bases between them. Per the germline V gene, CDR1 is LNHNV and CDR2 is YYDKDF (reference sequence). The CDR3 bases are TGTGCCACCAGCAGAGAGGGGCTCTCTGGAGCCATATATTTT. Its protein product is CATSREGLSGAIYF.

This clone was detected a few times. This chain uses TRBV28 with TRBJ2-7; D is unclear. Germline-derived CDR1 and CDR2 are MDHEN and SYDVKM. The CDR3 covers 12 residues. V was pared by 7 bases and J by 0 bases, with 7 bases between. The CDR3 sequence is CASNRYSYEQYV. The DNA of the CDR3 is TGTGCCAGCAACCGATACTCCTACGAGCAGTACGTC.

The CDR3 protein is CASSQGDRVGGGYTF. CDR3 in DNA: TGTGCCAGCAGCCAGGGGGACAGGGTGGGCGGTGGCTACACCTTC. The chain is built from TRBV6-5 and TRBJ1-2, with 9 bases that match TRBD1. Germline CDR1 is MNHEY and CDR2 is SVGAGI. V lost 6 bases, J lost 7 bases, and 12 bases stayed unmatched. The CDR3 has 15 residues.

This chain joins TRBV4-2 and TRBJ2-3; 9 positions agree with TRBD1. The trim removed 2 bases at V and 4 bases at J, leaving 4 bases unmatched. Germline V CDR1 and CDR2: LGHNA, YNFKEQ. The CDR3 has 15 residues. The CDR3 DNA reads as TGTGCCAGCAGCCAACATGACAGGGGGGCAGATACGCAGTATTTT. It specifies CASSQHDRGADTQYF.

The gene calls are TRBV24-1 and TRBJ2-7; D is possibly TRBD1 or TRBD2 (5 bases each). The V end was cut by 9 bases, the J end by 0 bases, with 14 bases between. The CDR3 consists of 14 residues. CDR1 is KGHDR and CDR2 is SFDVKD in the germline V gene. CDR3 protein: CATSLAGSSYEQYV. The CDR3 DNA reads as TGTGCCACCTCATTGGCAGGGAGCTCCTACGAGCAGTACGTC.

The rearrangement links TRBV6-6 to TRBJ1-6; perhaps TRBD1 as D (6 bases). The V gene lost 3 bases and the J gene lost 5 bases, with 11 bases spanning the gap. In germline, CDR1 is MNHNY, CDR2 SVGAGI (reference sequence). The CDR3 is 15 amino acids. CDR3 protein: CASSYGSGDNSPLHF. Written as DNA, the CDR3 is TGTGCCAGCAGTTATGGGTCAGGGGATAATTCACCCCTCCACTTT.

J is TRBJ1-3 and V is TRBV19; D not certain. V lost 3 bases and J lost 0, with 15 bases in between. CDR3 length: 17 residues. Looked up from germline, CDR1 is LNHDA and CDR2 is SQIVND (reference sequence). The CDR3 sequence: CASSMVSAESSGNTIYF. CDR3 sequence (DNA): TGTGCCAGTAGTATGGTTTCTGCCGAGAGCTCTGGAAACACCATATATTTT.

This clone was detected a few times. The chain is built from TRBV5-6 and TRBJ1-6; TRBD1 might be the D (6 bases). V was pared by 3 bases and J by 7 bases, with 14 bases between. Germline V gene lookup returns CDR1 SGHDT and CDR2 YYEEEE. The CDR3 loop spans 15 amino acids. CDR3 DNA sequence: TGTGCCAGCAGCTCGGGGGCAGGGTGGAATTCACCCCTCCACTTT. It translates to CASSSGAGWNSPLHF.

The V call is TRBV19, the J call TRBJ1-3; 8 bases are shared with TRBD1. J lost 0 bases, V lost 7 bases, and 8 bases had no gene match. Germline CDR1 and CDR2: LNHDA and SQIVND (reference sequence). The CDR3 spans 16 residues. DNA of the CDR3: TGTGCCAGTAATTTGGGACAGGCTTACTCTGGAAACACCATATATTTT. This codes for CASNLGQAYSGNTIYF.

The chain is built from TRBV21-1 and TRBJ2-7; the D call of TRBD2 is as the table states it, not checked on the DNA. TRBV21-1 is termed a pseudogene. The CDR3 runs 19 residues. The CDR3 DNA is TGTGCCAGCAGCAAAGCAGGGGGGACTAGCGGGGGCCTGATCTACGAGCAGTACGTC. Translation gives CASSKAGGTSGGLIYEQYV.

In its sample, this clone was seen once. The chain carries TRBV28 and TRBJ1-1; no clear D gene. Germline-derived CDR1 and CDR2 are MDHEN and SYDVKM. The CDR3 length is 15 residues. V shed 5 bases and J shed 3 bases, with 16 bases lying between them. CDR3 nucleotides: TGTGCCAGCAGTCCTAGTCTGACCCTTCACACTGAAGCTTTCTTT. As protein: CASSPSLTLHTEAFF.

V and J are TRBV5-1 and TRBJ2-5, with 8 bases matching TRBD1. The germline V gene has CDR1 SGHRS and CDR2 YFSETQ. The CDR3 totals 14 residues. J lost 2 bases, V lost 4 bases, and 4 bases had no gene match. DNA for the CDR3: TGCGCCAGCAGCATCTGGACAGGGCAAGAGACCCAGTACTTC. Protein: CASSIWTGQETQYF.